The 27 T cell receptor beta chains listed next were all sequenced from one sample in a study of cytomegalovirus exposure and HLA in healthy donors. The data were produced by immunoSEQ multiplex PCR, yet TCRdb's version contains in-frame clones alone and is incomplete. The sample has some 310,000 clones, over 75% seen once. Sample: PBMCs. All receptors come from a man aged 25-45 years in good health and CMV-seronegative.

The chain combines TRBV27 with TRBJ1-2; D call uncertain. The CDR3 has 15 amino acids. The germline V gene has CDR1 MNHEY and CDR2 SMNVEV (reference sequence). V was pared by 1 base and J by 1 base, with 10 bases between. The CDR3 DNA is TGTGCCAGCAGTTTATATCAGGCCAATAACTATGGCTACACCTTC. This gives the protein CASSLYQANNYGYTF.

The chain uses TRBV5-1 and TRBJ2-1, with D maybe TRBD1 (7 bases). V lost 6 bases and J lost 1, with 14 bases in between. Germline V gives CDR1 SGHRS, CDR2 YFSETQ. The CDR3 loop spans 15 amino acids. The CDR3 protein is CASTEPGGSYNEQFF. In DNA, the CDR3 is TGCGCCAGCACCGAACCAGGGGGGTCCTACAATGAGCAGTTCTTC.

Here the CDR3 DNA reads TGCAGTGCTTACCGGGACAGACGCTACACCTTC. This translates into CSAYRDRRYTF. The rearrangement uses TRBV20-1 and TRBJ1-2; 7 nucleotides align to TRBD1. CDR3 length equals 11 residues. V gave up 5 bases and J gave up 9 bases; unmatched junction bases: 6. Germline-derived CDR1 and CDR2 are DFQATT and SNEGSKA (reference sequence).

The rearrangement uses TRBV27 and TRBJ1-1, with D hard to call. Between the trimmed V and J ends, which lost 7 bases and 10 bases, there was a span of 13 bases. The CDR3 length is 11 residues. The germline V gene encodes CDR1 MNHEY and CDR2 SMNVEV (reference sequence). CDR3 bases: TGTGCCAGCACTTATCTAGGAAGAGCTTTCTTT. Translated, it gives CASTYLGRAFF.

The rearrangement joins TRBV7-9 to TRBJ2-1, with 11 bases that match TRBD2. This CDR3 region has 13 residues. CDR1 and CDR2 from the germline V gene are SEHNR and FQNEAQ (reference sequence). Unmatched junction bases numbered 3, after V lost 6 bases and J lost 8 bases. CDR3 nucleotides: TGTGCCAGCAGGGGACTAGCGGATTATGAGCAGTTCTTC. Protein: CASRGLADYEQFF. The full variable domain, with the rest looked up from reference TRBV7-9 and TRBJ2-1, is DTGVSQNPRHKITKRGQNVTFRCDPISEHNRLYWYRQTLGQGPEFLTYFQNEAQLEKSRLLSDRFSAERPKGSFSTLEIQRTEQGDSAMYLCASRGLADYEQFFGPGTRLTVL.

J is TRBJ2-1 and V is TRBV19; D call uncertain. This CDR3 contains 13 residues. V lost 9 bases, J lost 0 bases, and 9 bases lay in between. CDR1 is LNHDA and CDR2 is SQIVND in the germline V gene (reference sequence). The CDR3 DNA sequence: TGTGCCAGCAGTGGCGGCTCCTACAATGAGCAGTTCTTC. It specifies CASSGGSYNEQFF.

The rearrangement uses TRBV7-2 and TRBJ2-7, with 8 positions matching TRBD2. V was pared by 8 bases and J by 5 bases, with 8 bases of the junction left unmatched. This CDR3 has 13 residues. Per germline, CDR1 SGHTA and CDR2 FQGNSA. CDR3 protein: CASGDGRGDEQYF. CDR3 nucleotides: TGTGCCAGCGGGGACGGGCGGGGGGACGAGCAGTACTTC.

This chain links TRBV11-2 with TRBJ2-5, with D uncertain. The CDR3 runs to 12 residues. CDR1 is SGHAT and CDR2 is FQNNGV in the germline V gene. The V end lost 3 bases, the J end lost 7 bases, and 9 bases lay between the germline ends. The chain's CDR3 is CASSFRYGTQYF. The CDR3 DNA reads TGTGCCAGCAGCTTCCGGTACGGGACCCAGTACTTC.

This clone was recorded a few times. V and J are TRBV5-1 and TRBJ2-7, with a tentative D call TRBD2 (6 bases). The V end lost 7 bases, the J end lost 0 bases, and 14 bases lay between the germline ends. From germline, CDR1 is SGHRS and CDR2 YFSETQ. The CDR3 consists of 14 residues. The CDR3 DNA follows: TGCGCCAGCGGCGGGACGTCGAGCTCCTACGAGCAGTACTTC. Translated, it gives CASGGTSSSYEQYF.

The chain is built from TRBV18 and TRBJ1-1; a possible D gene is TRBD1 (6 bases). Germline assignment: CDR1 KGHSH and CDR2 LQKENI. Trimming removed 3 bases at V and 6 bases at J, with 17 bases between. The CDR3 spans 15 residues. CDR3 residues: CASSPSRGGLAEAFF. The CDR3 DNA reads TGTGCCAGCTCACCCTCAAGGGGGGGCTTGGCTGAAGCTTTCTTT. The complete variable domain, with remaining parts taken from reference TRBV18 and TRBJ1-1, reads NAGVMQNPRHLVRRRGQEARLRCSPMKGHSHVYWYRQLPEEGLKFMVYLQKENIIDESGMPKERFSAEFPKEGPSILRIQQVVRGDSAAYFCASSPSRGGLAEAFFGQGTRLTVV.

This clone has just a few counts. As DNA, the CDR3 is TGTGCCAGCAGCTTGGTGACAGGAAGAACTGATGGCTACACCTTC. This translates into CASSLVTGRTDGYTF. J is TRBJ1-2 and V is TRBV5-4; tentatively, D is TRBD1 (6 bases). The CDR3 covers 15 residues. Trimming shortened V by 0 bases and J by 6 bases, and 15 bases separated the two germline ends. Germline CDR1 reads SGHNT; CDR2 reads YYREEE (reference sequence).

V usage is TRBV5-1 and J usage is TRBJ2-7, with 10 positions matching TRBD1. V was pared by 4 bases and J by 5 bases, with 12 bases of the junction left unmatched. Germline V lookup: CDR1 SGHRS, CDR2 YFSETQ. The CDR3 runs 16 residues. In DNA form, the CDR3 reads TGCGCCAGCAGCCGACCGCCGACAGGGGGCGTCGACGAGCAGTACTTC. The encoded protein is CASSRPPTGGVDEQYF.

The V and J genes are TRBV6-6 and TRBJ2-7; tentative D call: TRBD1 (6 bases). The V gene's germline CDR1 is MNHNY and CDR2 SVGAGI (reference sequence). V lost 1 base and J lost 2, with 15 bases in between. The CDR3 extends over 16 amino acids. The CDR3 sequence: CASSYLDRPPTYEQYF. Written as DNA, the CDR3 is TGTGCCAGCAGTTACTTAGACAGGCCGCCAACCTACGAGCAGTACTTC.

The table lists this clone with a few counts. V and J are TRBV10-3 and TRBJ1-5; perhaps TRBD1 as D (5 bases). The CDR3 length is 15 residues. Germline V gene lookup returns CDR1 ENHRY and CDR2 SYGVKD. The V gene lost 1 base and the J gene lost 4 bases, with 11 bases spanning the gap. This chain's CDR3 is CAISEFGAGNQPQHF. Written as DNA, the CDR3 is TGTGCCATCAGTGAGTTTGGGGCCGGTAATCAGCCCCAGCATTTT.

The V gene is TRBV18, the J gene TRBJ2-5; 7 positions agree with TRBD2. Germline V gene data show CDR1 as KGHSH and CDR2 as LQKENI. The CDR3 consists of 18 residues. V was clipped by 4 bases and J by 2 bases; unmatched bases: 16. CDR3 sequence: CASSRDRPLGGGQETQYF. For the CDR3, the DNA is TGTGCCAGCTCACGAGATCGGCCCTTAGGCGGGGGACAAGAGACCCAGTACTTC. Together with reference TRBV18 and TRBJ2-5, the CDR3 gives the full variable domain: NAGVMQNPRHLVRRRGQEARLRCSPMKGHSHVYWYRQLPEEGLKFMVYLQKENIIDESGMPKERFSAEFPKEGPSILRIQQVVRGDSAAYFCASSRDRPLGGGQETQYFGPGTRLLVL.

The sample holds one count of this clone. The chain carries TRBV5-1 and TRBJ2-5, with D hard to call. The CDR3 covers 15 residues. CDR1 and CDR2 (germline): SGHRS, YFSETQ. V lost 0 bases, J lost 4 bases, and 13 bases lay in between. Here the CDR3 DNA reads TGCGCCAGCAGCTTGGACCGTGCAGGAACAGAGACCCAGTACTTC. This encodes CASSLDRAGTETQYF.

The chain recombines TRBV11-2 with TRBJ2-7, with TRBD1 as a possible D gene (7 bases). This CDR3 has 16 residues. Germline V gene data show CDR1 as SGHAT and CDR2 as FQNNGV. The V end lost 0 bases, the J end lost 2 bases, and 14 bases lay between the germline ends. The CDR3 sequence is CASSLEGSGGTYEQYF. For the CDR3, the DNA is TGTGCCAGCAGCTTAGAGGGGTCAGGGGGGACCTACGAGCAGTACTTC.

Here the CDR3 DNA reads TGTGCCAGCTCGGCAGGGTATTCACCCCTCCACTTT. This gives the protein CASSAGYSPLHF. The rearrangement uses TRBV13 and TRBJ1-6; perhaps TRBD1 as D (5 bases). The CDR3 runs to 12 residues. Between the trimmed V and J ends, which lost 8 bases and 8 bases, there was a span of 10 bases. CDR1 and CDR2 from the germline V gene are PRHDT and FYEKMQ (reference sequence).

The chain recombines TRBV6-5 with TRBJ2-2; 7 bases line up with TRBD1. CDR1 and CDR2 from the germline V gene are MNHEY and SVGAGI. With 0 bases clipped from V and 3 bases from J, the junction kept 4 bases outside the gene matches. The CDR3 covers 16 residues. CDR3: CASSYSDRAYTGELFF. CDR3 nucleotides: TGTGCCAGCAGTTACTCCGACAGGGCCTACACCGGGGAGCTGTTTTTT.

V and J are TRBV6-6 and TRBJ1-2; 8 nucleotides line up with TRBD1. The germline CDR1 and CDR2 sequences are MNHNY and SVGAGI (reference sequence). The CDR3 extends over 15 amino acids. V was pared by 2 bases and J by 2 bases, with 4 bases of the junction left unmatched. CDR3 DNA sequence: TGTGCCAGCAGTTACGCAGGGGGCGTCAACTATGGCTACACCTTC. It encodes CASSYAGGVNYGYTF.

The CDR3 spells CASGSTGGRGYTF. CDR3 DNA: TGTGCCAGCGGATCAACAGGGGGCCGTGGCTACACCTTC. This chain uses TRBV9 with TRBJ1-2, with 9 bases matching TRBD1. The V gene's germline CDR1 is SGDLS and CDR2 YYNGEE. The CDR3 consists of 13 residues. The junction had 8 bases not matched to a gene; V was cut back by 7 bases and J by 7 bases.

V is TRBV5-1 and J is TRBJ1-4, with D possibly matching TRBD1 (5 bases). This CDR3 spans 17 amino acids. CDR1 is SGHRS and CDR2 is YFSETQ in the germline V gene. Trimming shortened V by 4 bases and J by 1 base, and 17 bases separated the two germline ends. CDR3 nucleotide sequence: TGCGCCAGCAGCCCCCGGGGACGGGAGGGAACTAATGAAAAACTGTTTTTT. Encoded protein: CASSPRGREGTNEKLFF.

DNA for the CDR3: TGTGCCAGTAGAACCTACAGGGTGAACTATGGCTACACCTTC. Protein sequence: CASRTYRVNYGYTF. This chain uses TRBV19 with TRBJ1-2, with a weak D call TRBD1 (6 bases). CDR1 and CDR2 (germline): LNHDA, SQIVND (reference sequence). The germline V and J ends were trimmed by 6 bases and 2 bases, with 13 bases remaining between them. The CDR3 consists of 14 residues. Combining the CDR3 with reference TRBV19 and TRBJ1-2 gives the whole variable domain DGGITQSPKYLFRKEGQNVTLSCEQNLNHDAMYWYRQDPGQGLRLIYYSQIVNDFQKGDIAEGYSVSREKKESFPLTVTSAQKNPTAFYLCASRTYRVNYGYTFGSGTRLTVV.

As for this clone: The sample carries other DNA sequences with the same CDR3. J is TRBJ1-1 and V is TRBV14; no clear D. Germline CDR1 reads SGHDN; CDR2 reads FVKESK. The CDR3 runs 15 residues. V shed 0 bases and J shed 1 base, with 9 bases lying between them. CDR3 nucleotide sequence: TGTGCCAGCAGCCAAGATCTGGGAGGGAACACTGAAGCTTTCTTT. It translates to CASSQDLGGNTEAFF.

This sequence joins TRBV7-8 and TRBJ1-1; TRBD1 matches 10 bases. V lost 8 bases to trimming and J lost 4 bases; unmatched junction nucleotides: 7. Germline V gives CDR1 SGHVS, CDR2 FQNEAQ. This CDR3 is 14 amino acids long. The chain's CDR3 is CASRPGTGATEAFF. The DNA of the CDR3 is TGTGCCAGCCGCCCCGGGACAGGGGCCACTGAAGCTTTCTTT.

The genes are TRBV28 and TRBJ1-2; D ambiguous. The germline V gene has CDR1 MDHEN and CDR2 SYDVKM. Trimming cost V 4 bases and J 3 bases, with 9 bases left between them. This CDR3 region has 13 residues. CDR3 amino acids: CASSSPGDYGYTF. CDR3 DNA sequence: TGTGCCAGCAGTTCCCCGGGTGACTATGGCTACACCTTC.

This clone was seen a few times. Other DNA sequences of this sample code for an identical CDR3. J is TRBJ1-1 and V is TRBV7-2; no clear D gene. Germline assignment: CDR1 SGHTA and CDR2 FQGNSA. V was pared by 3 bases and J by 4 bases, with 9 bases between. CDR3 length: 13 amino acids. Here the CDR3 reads CASSLRGGTEAFF. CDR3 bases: TGTGCCAGCAGCTTGCGGGGAGGCACTGAAGCTTTCTTT.